The rows below give T cell receptor beta chains drawn from one sample of a study of radiotherapy plus CTLA-4 blockade in lung cancer. Repertoires were generated with immunoSEQ multiplex PCR, while TCRdb's copy carries only in-frame clones and drops some. The sample lists 40,000 to 55,000 clones, more than 70% occurring once. This specimen consisted of peripheral blood, obtained from a patient treated with radiotherapy plus ipilimumab. The receptors come from a human donor with non-small cell lung cancer whose response to radiotherapy plus ipilimumab could not be evaluated. CDR3s include the opening cysteine and the closing phenylalanine or tryptophan. The D gene is left open where the match is weak. A row's size may be missing; if present it is once, few, many or a size class.

J gene,clone size,D gene,V gene,CDR3 length,CDR3 DNA,CDR3 protein
TRBJ2-7,once,NA,TRBV19,14,TGTGCCAGTAGTCCAACAGGTAACCCTAATAAGCAGTACTTC,CASSPTGNPNKQYF
TRBJ1-4,NA,NA,TRBV30,13,TGTGCCTGGAGCCCCGGGGGGAATGAAAAACTGTTTTTT,CAWSPGGNEKLFF
TRBJ2-7,few,NA,TRBV5-1,15,TGCGCCAGCAGCTTGGTCCAGGGGTATACCTACGAGCAGTACTTC,CASSLVQGYTYEQYF
TRBJ2-7,NA,TRBD1,TRBV23-1,16,TGCGCCAGCAGCCCATCCCCCGGGACAGGGCTCCACGAGCAGTACTTC,CASSPSPGTGLHEQYF
TRBJ1-5,NA,NA,TRBV7-8,14,TGTGCCAGCAGCTTAGATAGGGGGAATCAGCCCCAGCATTTT,CASSLDRGNQPQHF
TRBJ1-2,medium-sized,TRBD1,TRBV4-1,15,TGCGCCAGCAGGGGGGGGACAGGGGTATGGTATGGCTACACCTTC,CASRGGTGVWYGYTF
TRBJ2-2,few,NA,TRBV7-9,15,TGTGCCAGCAGCCAAGGGGGATCGAACACCGGGGAGCTGTTTTTT,CASSQGGSNTGELFF
TRBJ2-7,NA,NA,TRBV7-3,16,TGTGCCAGCAGCTCCCACGGGGGGCGGACTAGCTACGAGCAGTACTTC,CASSSHGGRTSYEQYF
TRBJ1-5,NA,NA,TRBV7-8,17,TGTGCCAGCAGCTTAGCGGGCGGGGGGCGTCTCGATCAGCCCCAGCATTTT,CASSLAGGGRLDQPQHF
TRBJ1-5,few,NA,TRBV2,17,TGTGCCAGCAGTGCCCAGGGCCAACTATATAGCAATCAGCCCCAGCATTTT,CASSAQGQLYSNQPQHF
TRBJ2-2,NA,NA,TRBV2,15,TGTGCCAGCAGGAGGGGGGGACAGAACACCGGGGAGCTGTTTTTT,CASRRGGQNTGELFF
TRBJ2-3,NA,TRBD2,TRBV5-1,16,TGCGCCAGCAGCGTTTCAAGACTAGCGGAAACAGATACGCAGTATTTT,CASSVSRLAETDTQYF
TRBJ2-1,NA,TRBD1,TRBV5-4,14,TGTGCCAGCAGCTTGGGACAGGGGGCGAATGAGCAGTTCTTC,CASSLGQGANEQFF
TRBJ1-4,few,NA,TRBV6-1,16,TGTGCCAGCAGTGAAGCTATCGGTCGCCCCACCGAAAAACTGTTTTTT,CASSEAIGRPTEKLFF
TRBJ1-2,NA,NA,TRBV23-1,13,TGCGCCAGCAGTCCTCCTAAATTCTATGGCTACACCTTC,CASSPPKFYGYTF
TRBJ1-2,NA,TRBD1,TRBV28,12,TGTGCCAGCCAGACAGGGACTTATGGCTACACCTTC,CASQTGTYGYTF
TRBJ2-7,NA,NA,TRBV7-3,14,TGTGCCAGCAGGGAGGGCGGCAGCTCCTACGAGCAGTACTTC,CASREGGSSYEQYF
TRBJ2-5,NA,NA,TRBV18,12,TGTGCCAGCTCACCACTCAGAGAGACCCAGTACTTC,CASSPLRETQYF
TRBJ2-7,NA,TRBD2,TRBV11-2,15,TGTGCCAGCAGCTTCGGGACTAGCTTTCCCTACGAGCAGTACTTC,CASSFGTSFPYEQYF
TRBJ2-7,once,TRBD1,TRBV6-4,14,TGTGCCAGCAGGTCGGGACAGGGGTTCTACGAGCAGTACTTC,CASRSGQGFYEQYF
TRBJ2-1,NA,NA,TRBV9,15,TGTGCCAGCAGCGTTGACAGGTCCTACTACAATGAGCAGTTCTTC,CASSVDRSYYNEQFF
TRBJ1-6,NA,NA,TRBV6-5,14,TGTGCCAGCAGTAATACAGTTTATAATTCACCCCTCCACTTT,CASSNTVYNSPLHF
TRBJ2-5,NA,NA,TRBV9,16,TGTGCCAGCAGCGTAGCTGGCGGGTTAGAACAAGAGACCCAGTACTTC,CASSVAGGLEQETQYF
TRBJ1-4,few,TRBD1,TRBV19,15,TGTGCCAGTAGTCCGAAGGGACAGGGGATTGAAAAACTGTTTTTT,CASSPKGQGIEKLFF
TRBJ1-6,NA,TRBD1,TRBV5-1,17,TGCGCCAGCAGCCCTAGGACAGGGAGGGCTTATAATTCACCCCTCCACTTT,CASSPRTGRAYNSPLHF
TRBJ1-1,NA,TRBD1,TRBV7-2,13,TGTGCCAGCAGCATGGACAGGGGGACTGAAGCTTTCTTT,CASSMDRGTEAFF
TRBJ1-2,NA,NA,TRBV4-2,17,TGTGCCATCTCGGGGGGGGTCAGGGGAGAAGCTAACTATGGCTACACCTTC,CAISGGVRGEANYGYTF
TRBJ2-7,NA,NA,TRBV28,11,TGTGCCAGGGGCAGCTCCTACGAGCAGTACTTC,CARGSSYEQYF
TRBJ1-5,NA,TRBD1,TRBV6-5,15,TGTGCCAGCAGTCGGACAGGGATCAGCAATCAGCCCCAGCATTTT,CASSRTGISNQPQHF
TRBJ1-4,few,TRBD1,TRBV5-6,14,TGTGCCAGCTCAGGGGGCGCGACTAATGAAAAACTGTTTTTT,CASSGGATNEKLFF
TRBJ1-3,NA,TRBD1,TRBV5-1,18,TGCGCCAGCAGCTGGACAGGGGGCTATGGTGGTCTGGGAAACACCATATATTTT,CASSWTGGYGGLGNTIYF
TRBJ2-7,NA,NA,TRBV20-1,11,TGCAGTGCTACCTCCCCCTACGAGCAGTACTTC,CSATSPYEQYF
TRBJ2-2,NA,TRBD1,TRBV9,15,TGTGCCAGCAGCATGGAGACAGGGGGCCCCGGGGAGCTGTTTTTT,CASSMETGGPGELFF
TRBJ2-1,once,TRBD2,TRBV19,15,TGTGCCAGTAAAAGTCTAGCGGCTACTTACAATGAGCAGTTCTTC,CASKSLAATYNEQFF
TRBJ1-2,once,NA,TRBV5-1,13,TGCGCCAGCAGCTTGGTACAGAACTATGGCTACACCTTC,CASSLVQNYGYTF
TRBJ1-1,NA,NA,TRBV27,18,TGTGCCAGCAGTTTAGGTCGCAGCTCCGCGGGCTTGAACACTGAAGCTTTCTTT,CASSLGRSSAGLNTEAFF
TRBJ2-1,NA,NA,TRBV7-2,13,TGTGCCAGCAGCCCCCGCGGGTACAATGAGCAGTTCTTC,CASSPRGYNEQFF
TRBJ2-5,NA,NA,TRBV5-4,13,TGTGCCAGCAGTTCCCCAGGGGAAGAGACCCAGTACTTC,CASSSPGEETQYF
TRBJ1-3,NA,NA,TRBV27,15,TGTGCCAGCAGCAGCGGGCGGGCGGGCGGAAACACCATATATTTT,CASSSGRAGGNTIYF
TRBJ2-7,few,NA,TRBV29-1,15,TGCAGCGCCGTAGGGGGGGAAGGTAGGTCCTACGAGCAGTACTTC,CSAVGGEGRSYEQYF